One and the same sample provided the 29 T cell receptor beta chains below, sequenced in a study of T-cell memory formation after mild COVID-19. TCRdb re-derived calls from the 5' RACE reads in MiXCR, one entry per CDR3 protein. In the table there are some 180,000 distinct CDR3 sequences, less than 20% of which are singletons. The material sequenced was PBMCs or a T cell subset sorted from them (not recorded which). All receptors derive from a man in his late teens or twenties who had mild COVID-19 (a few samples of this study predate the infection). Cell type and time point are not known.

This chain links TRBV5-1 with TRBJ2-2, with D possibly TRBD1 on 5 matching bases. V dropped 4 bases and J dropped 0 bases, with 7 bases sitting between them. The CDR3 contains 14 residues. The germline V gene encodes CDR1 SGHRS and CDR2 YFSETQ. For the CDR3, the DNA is TGCGCCAGCAGCACGGACACGAACACCGGGGAGCTGTTTTTT. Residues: CASSTDTNTGELFF.

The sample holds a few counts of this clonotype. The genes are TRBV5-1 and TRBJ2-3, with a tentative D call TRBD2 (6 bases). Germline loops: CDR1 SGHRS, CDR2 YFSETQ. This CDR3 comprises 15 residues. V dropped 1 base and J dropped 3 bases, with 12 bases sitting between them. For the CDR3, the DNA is TGCGCCAGCAGCTTGTCTGGCGGGGCTACAGATACGCAGTATTTT. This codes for CASSLSGGATDTQYF.

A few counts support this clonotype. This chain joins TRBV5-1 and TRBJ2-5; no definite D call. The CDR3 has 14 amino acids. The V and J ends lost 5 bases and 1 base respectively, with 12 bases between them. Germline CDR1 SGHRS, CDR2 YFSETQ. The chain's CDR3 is CASRRSQTQETQYF. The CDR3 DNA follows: TGCGCCAGCAGAAGATCACAGACCCAAGAGACCCAGTACTTC.

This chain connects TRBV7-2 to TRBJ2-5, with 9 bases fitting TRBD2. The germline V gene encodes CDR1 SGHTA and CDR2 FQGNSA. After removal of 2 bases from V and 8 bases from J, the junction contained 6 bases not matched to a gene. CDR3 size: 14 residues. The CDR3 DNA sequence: TGTGCCAGCAGCTTACCCCTAGCGGGAACTACCCAGTACTTC. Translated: CASSLPLAGTTQYF.

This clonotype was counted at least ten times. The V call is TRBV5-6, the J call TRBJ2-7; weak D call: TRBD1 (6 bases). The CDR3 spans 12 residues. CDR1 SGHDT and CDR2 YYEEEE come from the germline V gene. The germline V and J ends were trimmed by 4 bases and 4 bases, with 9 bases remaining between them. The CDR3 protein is CASSMGTYEQYV. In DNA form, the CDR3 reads TGTGCCAGCAGCATGGGGACATACGAGCAGTACGTC.

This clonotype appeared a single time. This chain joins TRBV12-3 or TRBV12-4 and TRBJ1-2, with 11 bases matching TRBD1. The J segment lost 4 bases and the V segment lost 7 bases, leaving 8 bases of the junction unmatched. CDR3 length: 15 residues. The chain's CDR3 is CASNDAGTGGYGYTF. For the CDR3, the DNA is TGTGCCAGCAATGACGCCGGGACAGGGGGCTATGGCTACACCTTC.

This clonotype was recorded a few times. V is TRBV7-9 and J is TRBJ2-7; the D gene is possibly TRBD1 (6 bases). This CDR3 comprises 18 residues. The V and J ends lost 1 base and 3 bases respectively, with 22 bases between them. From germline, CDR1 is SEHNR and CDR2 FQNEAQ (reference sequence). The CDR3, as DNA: TGTGCCAGCAGCTTAGGGAGAGGAACAGGGCCCTTCCTCTACGAGCAGTACTTC. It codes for CASSLGRGTGPFLYEQYF. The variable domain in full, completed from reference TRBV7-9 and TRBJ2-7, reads DTGVSQNPRHKITKRGQNVTFRCDPISEHNRLYWYRQTLGQGPEFLTYFQNEAQLEKSRLLSDRFSAERPKGSFSTLEIQRTEQGDSAMYLCASSLGRGTGPFLYEQYFGPGTRLTVT.

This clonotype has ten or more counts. The CDR3 spells CASSCRARSGYV. Written as DNA, the CDR3 is TGTGCCAGCAGTTGTCGGGCCCGGAGTGGGTACGTC. The chain links TRBV28 to TRBJ2-7; no clear D gene. Germline CDR1 and CDR2: MDHEN and SYDVKM. The CDR3 is 12 residues long. V lost 4 bases and J 12 bases, leaving 16 bases between the germline ends.

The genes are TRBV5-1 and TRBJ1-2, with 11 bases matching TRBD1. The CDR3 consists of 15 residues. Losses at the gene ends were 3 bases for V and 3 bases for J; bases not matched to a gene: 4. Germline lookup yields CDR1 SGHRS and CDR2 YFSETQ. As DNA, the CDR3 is TGCGCCAGCAGCTCACGGACAGGGGGCGACTATGGCTACACCTTC. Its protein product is CASSSRTGGDYGYTF.

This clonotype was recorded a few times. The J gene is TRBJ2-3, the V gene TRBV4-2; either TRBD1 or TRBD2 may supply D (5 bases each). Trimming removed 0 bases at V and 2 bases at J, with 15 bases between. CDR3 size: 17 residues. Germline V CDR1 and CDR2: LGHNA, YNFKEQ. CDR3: CASSQEGPRANTDTQYF. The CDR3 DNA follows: TGTGCCAGCAGCCAAGAGGGACCCAGGGCAAACACAGATACGCAGTATTTT.

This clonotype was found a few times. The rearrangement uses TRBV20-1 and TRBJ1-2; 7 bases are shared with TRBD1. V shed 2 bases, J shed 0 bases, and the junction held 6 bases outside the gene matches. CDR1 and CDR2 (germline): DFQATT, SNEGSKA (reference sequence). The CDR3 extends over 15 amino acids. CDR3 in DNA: TGCAGTGCTAGACTAGGGACAGTCGCTAACTATGGCTACACCTTC. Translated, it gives CSARLGTVANYGYTF.

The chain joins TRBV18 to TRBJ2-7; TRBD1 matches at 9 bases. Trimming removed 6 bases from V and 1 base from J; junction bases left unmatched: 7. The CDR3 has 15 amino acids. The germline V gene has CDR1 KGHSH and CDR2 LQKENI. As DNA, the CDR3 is TGTGCCAGCTCCCCTCGGACAGGGGTTTCCTACGAGCAGTACGTC. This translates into CASSPRTGVSYEQYV.

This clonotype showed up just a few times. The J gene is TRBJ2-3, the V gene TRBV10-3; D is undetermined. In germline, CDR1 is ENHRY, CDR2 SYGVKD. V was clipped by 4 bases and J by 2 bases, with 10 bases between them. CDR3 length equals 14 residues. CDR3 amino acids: CAISAGPSTDTQYF. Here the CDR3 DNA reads TGTGCCATCAGTGCCGGGCCTTCCACAGATACGCAGTATTTT.

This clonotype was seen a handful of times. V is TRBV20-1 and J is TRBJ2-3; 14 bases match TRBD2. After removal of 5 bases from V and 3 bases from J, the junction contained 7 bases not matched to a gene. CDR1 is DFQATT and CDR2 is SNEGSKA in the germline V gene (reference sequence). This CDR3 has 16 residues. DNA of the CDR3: TGCAGTGCTGTCGGGACTAGCGGGGGACTGACAGATACGCAGTATTTT. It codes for CSAVGTSGGLTDTQYF.

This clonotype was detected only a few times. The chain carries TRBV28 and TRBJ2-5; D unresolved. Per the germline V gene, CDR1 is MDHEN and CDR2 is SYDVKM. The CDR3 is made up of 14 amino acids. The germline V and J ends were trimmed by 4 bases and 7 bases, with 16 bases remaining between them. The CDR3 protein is CASSSPIGPGTQYF. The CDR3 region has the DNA TGTGCCAGCAGTTCCCCGATTGGACCTGGGACCCAGTACTTC.

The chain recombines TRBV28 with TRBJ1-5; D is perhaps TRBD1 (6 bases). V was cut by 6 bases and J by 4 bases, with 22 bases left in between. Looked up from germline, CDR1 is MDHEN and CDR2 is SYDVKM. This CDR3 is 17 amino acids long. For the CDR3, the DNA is TGTGCCAGCAGCTCACCCAGGGGTCACCTCAGAAATCAGCCCCAGCATTTT. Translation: CASSSPRGHLRNQPQHF.

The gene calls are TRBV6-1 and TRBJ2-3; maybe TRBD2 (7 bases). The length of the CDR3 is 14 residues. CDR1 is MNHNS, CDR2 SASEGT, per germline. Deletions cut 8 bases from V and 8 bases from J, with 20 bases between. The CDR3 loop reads CASGSAGAQVTQYF. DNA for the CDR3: TGTGCCAGCGGGTCGGCGGGGGCCCAGGTTACGCAGTATTTT.

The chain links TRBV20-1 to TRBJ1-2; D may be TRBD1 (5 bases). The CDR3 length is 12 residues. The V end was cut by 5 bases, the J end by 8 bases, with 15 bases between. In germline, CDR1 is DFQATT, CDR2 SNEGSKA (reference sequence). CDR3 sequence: CSASTGTSGYTF. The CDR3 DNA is TGCAGTGCTTCGACCGGGACCTCCGGCTACACCTTC.

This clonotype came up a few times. The CDR3, as DNA: TGTGCCACCAGCAGACAGGGTACCTACAATGAGCAGTTCTTC. Residues: CATSRQGTYNEQFF. This chain connects TRBV15 to TRBJ2-1; TRBD1 is a possible D gene (5 bases). The CDR3 consists of 14 residues. CDR1 LNHNV and CDR2 YYDKDF come from the germline V gene (reference sequence). V was pared by 2 bases and J by 2 bases, with 7 bases between.

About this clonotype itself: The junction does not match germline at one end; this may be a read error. The CDR3 loop reads CASSLEPRDRVIF. DNA for the CDR3: TGCGCCAGCAGCTTGGAGCCCCGGGACAGGGTAATCTTC. The chain couples TRBV5-1 to TRBJ2-1, with 9 bases aligning to TRBD1. Looked up from germline, CDR1 is SGHRS and CDR2 is YFSETQ. This CDR3 has 13 residues.

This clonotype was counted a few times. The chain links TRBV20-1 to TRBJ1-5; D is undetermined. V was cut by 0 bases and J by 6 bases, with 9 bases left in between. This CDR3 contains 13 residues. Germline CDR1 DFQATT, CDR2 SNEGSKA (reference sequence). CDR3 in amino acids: CSARDITGQPQHF. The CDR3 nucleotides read TGCAGTGCTAGAGACATTACGGGTCAGCCCCAGCATTTT.

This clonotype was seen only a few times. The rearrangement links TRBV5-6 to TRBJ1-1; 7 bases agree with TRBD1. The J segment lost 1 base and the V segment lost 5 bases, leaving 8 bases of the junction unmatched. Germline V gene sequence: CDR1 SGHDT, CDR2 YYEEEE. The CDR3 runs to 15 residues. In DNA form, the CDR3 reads TGTGCCAGCAGACCCCGACAGGGTAAGAACACTGAAGCTTTCTTT. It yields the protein CASRPRQGKNTEAFF. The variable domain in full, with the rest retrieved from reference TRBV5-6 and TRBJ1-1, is DAGVTQSPTHLIKTRGQQVTLRCSPKSGHDTVSWYQQALGQGPQFIFQYYEEEERQRGNFPDRFSGHQFPNYSSELNVNALLLGDSALYLCASRPRQGKNTEAFFGQGTRLTVV.

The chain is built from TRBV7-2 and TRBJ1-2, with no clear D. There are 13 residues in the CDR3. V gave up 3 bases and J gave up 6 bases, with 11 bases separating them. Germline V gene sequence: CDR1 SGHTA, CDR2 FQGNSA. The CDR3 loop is CASSLGRWDGYTF. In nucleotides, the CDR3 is TGTGCCAGCAGCTTGGGCAGGTGGGATGGCTACACCTTC.

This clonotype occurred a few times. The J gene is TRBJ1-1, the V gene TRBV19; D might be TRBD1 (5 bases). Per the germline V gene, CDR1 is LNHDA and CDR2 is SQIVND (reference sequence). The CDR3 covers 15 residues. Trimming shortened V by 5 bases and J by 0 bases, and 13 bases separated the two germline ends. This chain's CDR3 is CASSHGTVMNTEAFF. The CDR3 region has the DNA TGTGCCAGTAGTCATGGGACCGTTATGAACACTGAAGCTTTCTTT.

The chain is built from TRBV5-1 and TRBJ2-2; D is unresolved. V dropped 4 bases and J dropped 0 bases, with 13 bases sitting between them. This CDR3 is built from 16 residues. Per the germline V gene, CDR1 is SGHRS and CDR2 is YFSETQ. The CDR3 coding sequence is TGCGCCAGCAGCAGCTCCGGGCCCCCGAACACCGGGGAGCTGTTTTTT. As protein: CASSSSGPPNTGELFF. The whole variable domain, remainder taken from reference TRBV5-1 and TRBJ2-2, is KAGVTQTPRYLIKTRGQQVTLSCSPISGHRSVSWYQQTPGQGLQFLFEYFSETQRNKGNFPGRFSGRQFSNSRSEMNVSTLELGDSALYLCASSSSGPPNTGELFFGEGSRLTVL.

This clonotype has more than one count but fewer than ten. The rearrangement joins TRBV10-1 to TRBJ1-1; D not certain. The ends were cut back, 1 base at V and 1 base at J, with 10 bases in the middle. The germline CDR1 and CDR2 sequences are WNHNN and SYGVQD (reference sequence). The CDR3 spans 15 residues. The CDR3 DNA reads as TGCGCCAGCAGTGAGTATGGGAAAGGGAACACTGAAGCTTTCTTT. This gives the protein CASSEYGKGNTEAFF.

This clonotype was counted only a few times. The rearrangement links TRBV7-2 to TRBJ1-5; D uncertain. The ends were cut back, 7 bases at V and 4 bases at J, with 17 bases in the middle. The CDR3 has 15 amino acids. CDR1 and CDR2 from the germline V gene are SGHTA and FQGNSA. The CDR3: CASTSQLGPNQPQHF. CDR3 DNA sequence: TGTGCCAGCACCTCGCAATTAGGGCCGAATCAGCCCCAGCATTTT.

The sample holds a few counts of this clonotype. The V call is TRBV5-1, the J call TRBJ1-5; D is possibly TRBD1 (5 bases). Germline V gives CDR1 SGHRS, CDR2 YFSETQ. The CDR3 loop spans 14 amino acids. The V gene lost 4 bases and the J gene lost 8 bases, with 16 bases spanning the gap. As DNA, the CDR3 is TGCGCCAGCAGCCCCGGGTCAGGGAGGGAGCCCCAGCATTTT. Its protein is CASSPGSGREPQHF.

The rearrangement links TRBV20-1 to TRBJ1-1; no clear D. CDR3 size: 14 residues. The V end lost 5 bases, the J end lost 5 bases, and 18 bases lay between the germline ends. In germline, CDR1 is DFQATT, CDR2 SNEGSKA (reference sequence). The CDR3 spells CSAPDHRRGTEAFF. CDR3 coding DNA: TGCAGTGCTCCAGATCACCGGCGCGGGACTGAAGCTTTCTTT.